The 19 T cell receptor beta chains listed next were all sequenced from one sample in a study of somatic mutations in cytotoxic T cells in rheumatoid arthritis. The data were produced by immunoSEQ multiplex PCR, yet TCRdb's version contains in-frame clones alone and is incomplete. The data show about 26,000 clones, 82% seen once. Sample: CD8+ T cells sorted from blood. These receptors all stem from a man in his fifties in good health.

J is TRBJ1-1 and V is TRBV7-9; D is undetermined. The V end lost 3 bases, the J end lost 6 bases, and 23 bases lay between the germline ends. This CDR3 spans 17 amino acids. Germline CDR1 and CDR2: SEHNR and FQNEAQ (reference sequence). CDR3 DNA: TGTGCCAGCAGCTTGGTCCCCCCCCGGAACCGCGTCGCTGAAGCTTTCTTT. The encoded protein is CASSLVPPRNRVAEAFF. Using reference TRBV7-9 and TRBJ1-1 for the parts outside the CDR3, the full variable domain is DTGVSQNPRHKITKRGQNVTFRCDPISEHNRLYWYRQTLGQGPEFLTYFQNEAQLEKSRLLSDRFSAERPKGSFSTLEIQRTEQGDSAMYLCASSLVPPRNRVAEAFFGQGTRLTVV.

The V and J genes are TRBV6-6 and TRBJ2-3, with 8 nucleotides matching TRBD2. After removal of 7 bases from V and 5 bases from J, the junction contained 14 bases not matched to a gene. The CDR3 extends over 16 amino acids. Per the germline V gene, CDR1 is MNHNY and CDR2 is SVGAGI (reference sequence). The CDR3 bases are TGTGCCAGCATTCTCCACCAGCGGGAGCTGGGAGATACGCAGTATTTT. This gives the protein CASILHQRELGDTQYF.

The chain carries TRBV7-9 and TRBJ1-2; the D gene is possibly TRBD1 (5 bases). CDR3 length: 13 amino acids. V was trimmed by 5 bases and J by 7 bases, leaving 14 bases between them. Germline CDR1 is SEHNR and CDR2 is FQNEAQ (reference sequence). The DNA for the CDR3 is TGTGCCAGCAGCCCCGGGACGGCGACTGGCTACACCTTC. Translated: CASSPGTATGYTF. The full variable domain, in which reference TRBV7-9 and TRBJ1-2 provide the parts outside the CDR3, is DTGVSQNPRHKITKRGQNVTFRCDPISEHNRLYWYRQTLGQGPEFLTYFQNEAQLEKSRLLSDRFSAERPKGSFSTLEIQRTEQGDSAMYLCASSPGTATGYTFGSGTRLTVV.

The chain joins TRBV9 to TRBJ2-3; D possibly corresponds to TRBD2 (6 bases). CDR1 and CDR2 (germline): SGDLS, YYNGEE. The CDR3 runs 15 residues. V lost 2 bases and J lost 0, with 10 bases in between. CDR3 region: CASSVRDGSTDTQYF. The CDR3 bases are TGTGCCAGCAGCGTGCGGGACGGTAGCACAGATACGCAGTATTTT.

This clone was detected only once. The gene calls are TRBV6-1 and TRBJ2-5; no clear D gene. The V and J ends lost 11 bases and 11 bases respectively, with 15 bases between them. Germline CDR1 reads MNHNS; CDR2 reads SASEGT. The CDR3 spans 10 residues. CDR3: CAVFGRVQYF. The CDR3 region has the DNA TGTGCCGTCTTCGGGCGCGTGCAGTACTTC.

V gene TRBV7-6 combines with J gene TRBJ2-1, with no clear D. Trimming stripped 0 bases from V and 0 bases from J, with 9 bases between. Germline CDR1 SGHVS, CDR2 FNYEAQ. The CDR3 is 16 amino acids. The CDR3 DNA is TGTGCCAGCAGCTTAGCTTTGGGCTCCTCCTACAATGAGCAGTTCTTC. Its translation is CASSLALGSSYNEQFF.

The chain links TRBV7-8 to TRBJ1-1; TRBD1 is a possible D gene (5 bases). The CDR3 contains 13 residues. Germline-derived CDR1 and CDR2 are SGHVS and FQNEAQ. The V end lost 1 base, the J end lost 7 bases, and 10 bases lay between the germline ends. The CDR3 region has the DNA TGTGCCAGCAGCTTAGAGGCAGGGCGTGAAGCTTTCTTT. Residues: CASSLEAGREAFF.

This clone was counted between two and nine times. As DNA, the CDR3 is TGTGCCAGCAGCAAGGTCCTCGAGAGGGCTAATGGCTACACCTTC. It specifies CASSKVLERANGYTF. The V and J genes are TRBV21-1 and TRBJ1-2. TRBV21-1 is termed a pseudogene. CDR3 size: 15 residues.

The chain uses TRBV7-2 and TRBJ2-3; 13 bases map to TRBD2. Germline loops: CDR1 SGHTA, CDR2 FQGNSA. The CDR3 has 16 amino acids. The junction had 12 bases not matched to a gene; V was cut back by 5 bases and J by 10 bases. CDR3 region: CASSPWTSGSLDAQYF. CDR3 nucleotide sequence: TGTGCCAGCAGCCCTTGGACTAGCGGGAGTCTTGATGCGCAGTATTTT.

This clone was observed a handful of times. The gene calls are TRBV6-5 and TRBJ1-1; tentatively, D is TRBD1 (5 bases). The CDR3 is 14 residues long. V was shortened by 6 bases and J by 7 bases, with 18 bases between the two germline ends. Germline values: CDR1 MNHEY, CDR2 SVGAGI. The CDR3, as DNA: TGTGCCAGCAGCCCTGGGGGTGAGTTTGTTGAAGCTTTCTTT. Translation gives CASSPGGEFVEAFF.

The chain's CDR3 is CASSRGGIEAFF. The CDR3 coding sequence is TGTGCCAGCAGCCGAGGGGGGATTGAAGCTTTCTTT. V is TRBV7-9 and J is TRBJ1-1; a weak D match, TRBD1 (6 bases). Germline V gene data show CDR1 as SEHNR and CDR2 as FQNEAQ (reference sequence). V was pared by 5 bases and J by 7 bases, with 11 bases between. The CDR3 has 12 residues.

The J gene is TRBJ2-3, the V gene TRBV9; 11 nucleotides line up with TRBD2. Germline V gene sequence: CDR1 SGDLS, CDR2 YYNGEE. This CDR3 spans 15 amino acids. Unmatched junction bases numbered 5, after V lost 3 bases and J lost 5 bases. CDR3 bases: TGTGCCAGCAGCGCCACTAGCGGGGGAAGAGATACGCAGTATTTT. Its protein product is CASSATSGGRDTQYF.

The chain has TRBV11-3 and TRBJ2-5, with D possibly being TRBD1 or TRBD2 (5 bases each). The germline V gene encodes CDR1 SGHNT and CDR2 YENEEA. This CDR3 has 15 residues. V lost 5 bases to trimming and J lost 5 bases, with 18 bases between them. The CDR3 DNA sequence: TGTGCCAGCAGCCCCCGCCCCGGGGCCCCCGAGACCCAGTACTTC. Translating it yields CASSPRPGAPETQYF.

V gene TRBV5-1 combines with J gene TRBJ2-7; D is possibly TRBD1 (6 bases). This CDR3 spans 16 amino acids. From germline, CDR1 is SGHRS and CDR2 YFSETQ. V was cut by 0 bases and J by 2 bases, with 15 bases left in between. The CDR3 region is CASSLGPGDLTYEQYF. DNA of the CDR3: TGCGCCAGCAGCTTGGGGCCAGGGGACCTTACCTACGAGCAGTACTTC.

This clone was seen just once. The rearrangement uses TRBV2 and TRBJ2-7; 7 nucleotides agree with TRBD1. Trimming took 5 bases from V and 4 from J; bases not matched to a gene: 8. The CDR3 contains 14 residues. Germline CDR1 SNHLY, CDR2 FYNNEI. The CDR3 region is CASSHTGEGYEQYF. The CDR3 nucleotides read TGTGCCAGCAGTCATACAGGGGAAGGGTACGAGCAGTACTTC.

This clone was counted between two and nine times. The V and J genes are TRBV4-2 and TRBJ2-7, with TRBD2 identical over 13 bases. Germline CDR1 LGHNA, CDR2 YNFKEQ. The CDR3 sequence is 15 residues long. V lost 4 bases to trimming and J lost 4 bases; unmatched junction nucleotides: 4. This chain's CDR3 is CASSRGTSGTYEQYF. The CDR3, as DNA: TGTGCCAGCAGCCGGGGGACTAGCGGGACTTACGAGCAGTACTTC.

The rearrangement links TRBV9 to TRBJ1-2; no firm D call. The CDR3 spans 12 residues. Per germline, CDR1 SGDLS and CDR2 YYNGEE. The germline V and J ends were trimmed by 0 bases and 6 bases, with 6 bases remaining between them. CDR3 DNA: TGTGCCAGCAGCGTAGGAAGGGATGGCTACACCTTC. Protein: CASSVGRDGYTF.

The chain employs TRBV11-2 and TRBJ1-2; maybe TRBD1 (5 bases). The V end lost 5 bases, the J end lost 3 bases, and 13 bases lay between the germline ends. This CDR3 has 14 residues. Germline lookup yields CDR1 SGHAT and CDR2 FQNNGV. CDR3: CASSPGPEHYGYTF. CDR3 nucleotide sequence: TGTGCCAGCAGCCCAGGGCCAGAGCACTATGGCTACACCTTC.

The rearrangement uses TRBV10-3 and TRBJ2-3; 7 bases are shared with TRBD2. The CDR3 has 16 amino acids. V shed 3 bases and J 2 bases; nucleotides not matched to a gene: 8. Germline values: CDR1 ENHRY, CDR2 SYGVKD. CDR3 protein: CAISDPLSGPTDTQYF. CDR3 coding DNA: TGTGCCATCAGTGATCCCCTTAGCGGGCCCACAGATACGCAGTATTTT.